This TCR beta chain was sequenced during a study of CD8 T cells in ankylosing spondylitis. This clonotype was found a few times. Its target is unknown. TCRdb re-called the 5' RACE reads through MiXCR, storing one row per CDR3 protein. The sample records more than 250,000 distinct CDR3 sequences, 6.5% to 10% being singletons. After removal of 6 bases from V and 5 bases from J, the junction contained 1 base not matched to a gene. This CDR3 contains 13 residues. The germline V gene has CDR1 MNHEY and CDR2 SVGEGT. Study-wide results and limits: Relatively rare in peripheral blood, disease-linked clones were also CD8+. Significant enrichment of disease-linked clones was reported in matched ankylosing spondylitis synovial fluid. The study identified a TCR beta motif of several highly homologous variants that appeared characteristic of ankylosing spondylitis blood. Several of the motif variants were reported before in synovial fluid and blood from reactive arthritis.

The sequenced sample was blood, either unsorted or a sorted T cell fraction (not recorded which). This clonotype was sampled from a male donor with ankylosing spondylitis. This rearrangement joins TRBV6-2 or TRBV6-3 to TRBJ2-5; the match to TRBD1 covers 12 bases. The CDR3 spells CASRGQGAETQYF. The CDR3 region has the DNA TGTGCCAGCAGGGGACAGGGGGCTGAGACCCAGTACTTC.